The clone carrying this TCR beta chain was detected once. This entry is derived from a study of OX40 agonist ivuxolimab in advanced cancers. As for the study in general: Ivuxolimab, an antibody acting as an agonist of OX40 (CD134), was used to treat patients.

The assay was immunoSEQ multiplex PCR, and TCRdb's table has in-frame clones only and misses some. The sample has roughly 80,000 clones; 65% to 90% are singletons. The V segment lost 3 bases and the J segment 5 bases; nucleotides outside the gene matches: 4. The CDR3 consists of 15 residues. Germline V gene lookup returns CDR1 LGHNA and CDR2 YSLEER. The sample here was CD4+ or CD8+ T cells sorted from blood, taken in a trial of the OX40 agonist ivuxolimab. This sequence joins TRBV4-3 and TRBJ2-1; 10 bases are a match to TRBD1. The source is an adult with an advanced solid tumor such as melanoma, head and neck, liver or kidney cancer. CDR3 DNA sequence: TGCGCCAGCAGCCAGGGGACAGGGGCGAACAATGAGCAGTTCTTC. Translation gives CASSQGTGANNEQFF.